This T cell receptor (beta chain) was sequenced in a study of T cell repertoires in aging, cancer and after chemotherapy. Broader study findings: Compared with age-matched healthy donors, untreated hematological or solid cancer patients showed higher blood TCR clonality.

Amplification of TCR beta used genomic DNA extracted from peripheral blood. In its sample, this clonotype was seen a few times. Its matching antigen is unknown. Per germline, CDR1 MNHEY and CDR2 SMNVEV (reference sequence). The CDR3 sequence is 12 residues long. V dropped 5 bases and J dropped 7 bases, with 11 bases sitting between them. Rearranged V-D-J TRB sequences were amplified with a mixed TRB-A/B primer pool. TCRdb reprocessed the multiplex PCR reads with MiXCR, giving one entry per CDR3 protein. This sample has approximately 12,000 distinct CDR3 sequences, with 20% to 30% found just once. This chain joins TRBV27 and TRBJ2-5; unclear D gene. The receptor's source is a human donor in good health. The sequencing input was blood. The CDR3 spells CASSRPPGTQYF. The CDR3 nucleotides are TGTGCCAGCAGTCGACCCCCCGGGACCCAGTACTTC.